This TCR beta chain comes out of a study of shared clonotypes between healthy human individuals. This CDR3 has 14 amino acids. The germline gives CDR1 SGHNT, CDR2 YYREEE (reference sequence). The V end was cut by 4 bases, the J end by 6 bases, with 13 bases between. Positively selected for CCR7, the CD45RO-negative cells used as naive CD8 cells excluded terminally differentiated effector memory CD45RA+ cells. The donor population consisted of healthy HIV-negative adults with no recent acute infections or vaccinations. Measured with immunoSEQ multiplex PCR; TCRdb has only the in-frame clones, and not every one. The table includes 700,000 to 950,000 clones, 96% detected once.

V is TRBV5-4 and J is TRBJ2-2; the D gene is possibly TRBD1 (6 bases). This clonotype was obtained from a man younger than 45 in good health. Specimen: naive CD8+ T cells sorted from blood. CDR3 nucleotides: TGTGCCAGCAGCCCGCCGGACAGTCCCGGGGAGCTGTTTTTT. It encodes CASSPPDSPGELFF.